This T cell receptor beta chain was obtained from a study of neurological immune-mediated disorders. It was by 5'RACE with 10-nucleotide random UMIs that the cDNA was made. Every sequencing run gave over 200 million TCR-beta sequences, taken from 15-18 subjects. Using its own MiXCR run on the 5' RACE reads, TCRdb lists one record per CDR3 protein. The profile covers about 40,000 distinct CDR3 sequences, with about 14% appearing a single time and approximately 3.5% taken by the ten largest. Regarding the study as a whole: Multiple sclerosis was found to have the least TCR clonal expansion, below healthy controls, and HTLV-1-associated myelopathy the most.

At least ten counts were recorded for this clonotype. Its antigen is currently unknown. The sorted libraries were made from some 1 million CD4+ or CD8+ T cells. Material for sequencing was CD4+ T cells from blood. The sequence was obtained from a woman aged 60-75 years with HTLV-1-associated myelopathy (HAM/TSP).

CDR3 sequence: CASSRGTGAQETQYF. DNA for the CDR3: TGCGCCAGCAGCCGGGGAACAGGGGCACAAGAGACCCAGTACTTC. The V call is TRBV5-1, the J call TRBJ2-5; 7 positions match TRBD1. The CDR3 length is 15 residues. V was pared by 4 bases and J by 2 bases, with 8 bases of the junction left unmatched. Germline lookup yields CDR1 SGHRS and CDR2 YFSETQ.